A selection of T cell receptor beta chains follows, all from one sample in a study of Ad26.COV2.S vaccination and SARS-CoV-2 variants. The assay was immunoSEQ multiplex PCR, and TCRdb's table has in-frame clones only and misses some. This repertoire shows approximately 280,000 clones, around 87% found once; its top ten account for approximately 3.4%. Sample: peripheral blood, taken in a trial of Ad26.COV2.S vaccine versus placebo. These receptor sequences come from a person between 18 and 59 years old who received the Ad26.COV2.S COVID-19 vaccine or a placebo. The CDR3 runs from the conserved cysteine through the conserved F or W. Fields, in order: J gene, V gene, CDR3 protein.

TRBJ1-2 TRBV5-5 CASSLGAASNYGYTF
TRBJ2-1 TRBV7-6 CASSLGRGKYNEQFF
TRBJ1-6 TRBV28 CASSLRDRPNSPLHF
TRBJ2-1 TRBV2 CASRIEGSSYNEQFF
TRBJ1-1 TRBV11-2 CASSLVGQGLNTEAFF
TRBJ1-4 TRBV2 CASRRQLMESEKLFF
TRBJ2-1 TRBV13 CASSVFRVTYNEQFF
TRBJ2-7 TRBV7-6 CASSLAAGTSGGYEQYF
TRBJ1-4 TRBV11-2 CASSLAPGQGHPNEKLFF
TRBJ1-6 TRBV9 CASSAGPLLNSPLHF
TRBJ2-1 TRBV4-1 CASSQDKGRTYNEQFF